One and the same sample provided the 10 T cell receptor beta chains below, sequenced in a study of T cells after somatic rescue of genetic block. TCRdb's copy holds only in-frame clones and misses some; the assay was immunoSEQ multiplex PCR. Among some 68,000 clones, roughly 91% were seen once, and the ten largest hold roughly 2.8%. The sample comprised peripheral blood mononuclear cells (PBMCs). The receptors derive from a man aged 25-45 years.

This chain joins TRBV11-2 and TRBJ1-6; D is unresolved. V was clipped by 0 bases and J by 0 bases, with 3 bases between them. Germline V gene lookup returns CDR1 SGHAT and CDR2 FQNNGV. This CDR3 spans 15 amino acids. The CDR3 loop reads CASSLESSYNSPLHF. The CDR3, as DNA: TGTGCCAGCAGCTTAGAGAGCTCCTATAATTCACCCCTCCACTTT.

The gene calls are TRBV7-9 and TRBJ1-4, with a tentative D call TRBD1 (6 bases). Germline loops: CDR1 SEHNR, CDR2 FQNEAQ (reference sequence). The CDR3 covers 14 residues. V was pared by 1 base and J by 8 bases, with 11 bases between. In DNA form, the CDR3 reads TGTGCCAGCAGCTTAGGGGCAGGGGTCGAAAAACTGTTTTTT. Its translation: CASSLGAGVEKLFF.

The chain couples TRBV6-6 to TRBJ1-4; TRBD1 is a possible D gene (5 bases). Trimming removed 6 bases from V and 8 bases from J, with 16 bases in between. Looked up from germline, CDR1 is MNHNY and CDR2 is SVGAGI (reference sequence). This CDR3 spans 14 amino acids. The CDR3 nucleotides are TGTGCCAGCAGCCCCGGGGGGGGTGAGGAAAAACTGTTTTTT. Amino acid sequence: CASSPGGGEEKLFF.

This sequence joins TRBV6-1 and TRBJ1-1, with 8 bases that match TRBD1. The V and J ends lost 4 bases and 5 bases, in that order; junction bases with no gene match: 3. The CDR3 totals 13 residues. Germline CDR1 MNHNS, CDR2 SASEGT. DNA for the CDR3: TGTGCCAGCAGTGGACAGGGGAGGACTGAAGCTTTCTTT. This encodes CASSGQGRTEAFF.

This sequence joins TRBV6-5 and TRBJ1-3; D gene unclear. Trimming stripped 6 bases from V and 0 bases from J, with 9 bases between. The CDR3 covers 14 residues. Germline V CDR1 and CDR2: MNHEY, SVGAGI. The CDR3 bases are TGTGCCAGCAGAGACTTAAGCTCTGGAAACACCATATATTTT. Its translation: CASRDLSSGNTIYF.

The V gene is TRBV19, the J gene TRBJ2-1; TRBD2 matches at 9 bases. V lost 4 bases, J lost 2 bases, and 6 bases stayed unmatched. Germline-derived CDR1 and CDR2 are LNHDA and SQIVND (reference sequence). The CDR3 contains 16 residues. This chain's CDR3 is CASSTFSGGTYNEQFF. The DNA of the CDR3 is TGTGCCAGTAGTACTTTTAGCGGGGGAACCTACAATGAGCAGTTCTTC.

The V and J genes are TRBV6-4 and TRBJ2-3, with a weak D call TRBD1 (5 bases). Germline V gene lookup returns CDR1 MRHNA and CDR2 SNTAGT. CDR3 size: 14 residues. V dropped 5 bases and J dropped 3 bases, with 12 bases sitting between them. The CDR3 sequence is CASSPTAATDTQYF. For the CDR3, the DNA is TGTGCCAGCAGTCCGACAGCAGCAACAGATACGCAGTATTTT.

The J gene is TRBJ2-7, the V gene TRBV6-5; TRBD2 agrees at 11 bases. V lost 5 bases and J lost 6; bases outside the gene matches: 9. Germline V gives CDR1 MNHEY, CDR2 SVGAGI. CDR3 size: 15 residues. CDR3 in amino acids: CASSLVAGGPLEQYF. CDR3 DNA sequence: TGTGCCAGCAGTCTAGTAGCGGGAGGGCCCCTCGAGCAGTACTTC.

The CDR3, as DNA: TGCGCCAGCAGCCAAAATTTACCCGGGACAGGATCCTACGAGCAGTACTTC. Amino acid sequence: CASSQNLPGTGSYEQYF. This chain connects TRBV4-1 to TRBJ2-7, with 8 positions matching TRBD1. After removal of 2 bases from V and 1 base from J, the junction contained 10 bases not matched to a gene. From germline, CDR1 is MGHRA and CDR2 YSYEKL. There are 17 residues in the CDR3.

This chain joins TRBV18 and TRBJ1-1, with 8 bases fitting TRBD1. V gave up 0 bases and J gave up 13 bases; unmatched junction bases: 13. The CDR3 consists of 15 residues. Germline V gene data show CDR1 as KGHSH and CDR2 as LQKENI. As DNA, the CDR3 is TGTGCCAGCTCACCACCCTTCCGGACAGGGTCCATAGGTTTCTTT. Amino acids: CASSPPFRTGSIGFF.